This T cell receptor (beta chain) was captured by sequencing in a study of blood T cells in healthy people across ages. The study drew donors from healthy Caucasian individuals in Russia aged roughly 6 to 90. The CDR3 runs to 13 residues. V dropped 4 bases and J dropped 1 base, with 6 bases sitting between them. The germline V gene encodes CDR1 MGHDK and CDR2 SYGVNS. The study's findings and limits: Age advanced and TCR beta diversity per million T cells fell, roughly linearly. Versus aged donors, long-lived donors had higher diversity and more naive CD4+ cells.

This clonotype turned up a few times. Its antigen is still unknown. A sample-barcoded 5' primer and a J-beta primer mix were used in a second PCR of about 6 to 12 cycles. A template-switch adaptor that had 12 random nucleotides put a tag on each cDNA molecule. Each CDR3 protein gets one entry after TCRdb re-called the 5' RACE reads with MiXCR. The sample contains almost 1 million distinct CDR3 sequences, just over 50% of which appear only once. The sequence was collected from a woman in her sixties in good health. V usage is TRBV25-1 and J usage is TRBJ2-3, with D perhaps TRBD1 (5 bases). Input material: blood. The CDR3 sequence is CASSVQGTDTQYF. CDR3 coding DNA: TGTGCCAGCAGTGTACAGGGCACAGATACGCAGTATTTT. Looking up the rest from reference TRBV25-1 and TRBJ2-3 gives the full variable domain: EADIYQTPRYLVIGTGKKITLECSQTMGHDKMYWYQQDPGMELHLIHYSYGVNSTEKGDLSSESTVSRIRTEHFPLTLESARPSHTSQYLCASSVQGTDTQYFGPGTRLTVL.